This T cell receptor (beta chain) was retrieved from a study of identical twins. This clonotype was detected many times. TCRdb ran MiXCR on the 5' RACE reads and lists one entry per CDR3 protein. The sample comprises some 660,000 distinct CDR3 sequences, less than 10% of which are singletons, and roughly 0.97% rests with the top ten. The CDR3 has 13 amino acids. Germline values: CDR1 DFQATT, CDR2 SNEGSKA (reference sequence). Trimming stripped 0 bases from V and 6 bases from J, with 12 bases between. These data are also associated with another study on yellow fever vaccine responses in identical twins.

The TCR comes from a woman aged 18-35 years in good health. The sequenced material came from PBMCs. V and J are TRBV20-1 and TRBJ2-7, with D perhaps matching TRBD2 (5 bases). The CDR3 spells CSARDPSSLEQYF. The CDR3 coding sequence is TGCAGTGCTAGAGATCCTAGCTCGCTCGAGCAGTACTTC.